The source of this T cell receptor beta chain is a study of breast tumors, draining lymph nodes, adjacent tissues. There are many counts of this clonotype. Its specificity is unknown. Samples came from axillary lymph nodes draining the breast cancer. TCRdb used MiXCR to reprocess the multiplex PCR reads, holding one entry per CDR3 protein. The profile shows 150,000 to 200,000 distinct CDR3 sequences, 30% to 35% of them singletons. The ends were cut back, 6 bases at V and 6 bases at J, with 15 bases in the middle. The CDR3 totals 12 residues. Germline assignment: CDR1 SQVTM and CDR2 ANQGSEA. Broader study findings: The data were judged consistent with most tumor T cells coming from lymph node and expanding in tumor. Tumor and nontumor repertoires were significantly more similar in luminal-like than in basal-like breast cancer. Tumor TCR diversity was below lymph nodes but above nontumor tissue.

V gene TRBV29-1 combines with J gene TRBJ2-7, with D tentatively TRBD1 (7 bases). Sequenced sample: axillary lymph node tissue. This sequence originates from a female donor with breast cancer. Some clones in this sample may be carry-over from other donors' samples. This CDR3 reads CSVPYRGGEQYF. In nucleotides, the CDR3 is TGCAGCGTACCGTACAGGGGAGGCGAGCAGTACTTC.